This passage covers 18 T cell receptor beta chains from one sample sequenced in a study of shared clonotypes between healthy human individuals. Some clones are missing from TCRdb's copy, which holds only in-frame ones; the method was immunoSEQ multiplex PCR. The sample holds a few million clones, roughly 95% seen once. Sequencing input: naive CD4+ T cells sorted from blood. Subset here: CD45RA+ positively selected. These receptors all stem from a man aged 18 to 29 in good health.

V gene TRBV7-8 combines with J gene TRBJ2-3; 8 bases agree with TRBD1. The V gene end was trimmed by 4 bases and the J gene end by 5 bases; junction bases not matched to a gene: 11. Germline CDR1 and CDR2: SGHVS and FQNEAQ. This CDR3 contains 16 residues. The CDR3 loop reads CASSSRTGPGGDTQYF. The DNA for the CDR3 is TGTGCCAGCAGCTCCAGGACAGGGCCAGGAGGAGATACGCAGTATTTT. Based on the CDR3 plus reference TRBV7-8 and TRBJ2-3, the full variable domain is GAGVSQSPRYKVAKRGQDVALRCDPISGHVSLFWYQQALGQGPEFLTYFQNEAQLDKSGLPSDRFFAERPEGSVSTLKIQRTQQEDSAVYLCASSSRTGPGGDTQYFGPGTRLTVL.

The chain joins TRBV20-1 to TRBJ1-2; D call uncertain. In germline, CDR1 is DFQATT, CDR2 SNEGSKA (reference sequence). This CDR3 spans 11 amino acids. Trimming took 5 bases from V and 8 from J, leaving 12 bases between them. The CDR3 DNA sequence: TGCAGTGCTCCTTGGATGGGAGGCTACACCTTC. It specifies CSAPWMGGYTF.

The gene calls are TRBV10-3 and TRBJ2-1, with 10 bases aligning to TRBD1. The junction had 9 bases not matched to a gene; V was cut back by 6 bases and J by 7 bases. Germline lookup yields CDR1 ENHRY and CDR2 SYGVKD. This CDR3 has 15 residues. This CDR3 reads CAIRTGTGERNEQFF. CDR3 DNA: TGTGCCATCAGGACCGGGACAGGGGAAAGGAATGAGCAGTTCTTC.

A note on this clone: At the DNA level, this CDR3 is encoded by other sequences in the same sample as well. V is TRBV5-1 and J is TRBJ2-3; 7 positions match TRBD1. This CDR3 contains 14 residues. Germline loops: CDR1 SGHRS, CDR2 YFSETQ. J was trimmed by 1 base and V by 4 bases; bases with no gene match: 3. The CDR3: CASSVTGGTDTQYF. CDR3 nucleotides: TGCGCCAGCAGCGTCACAGGGGGCACAGATACGCAGTATTTT.

This rearrangement joins TRBV7-2 to TRBJ2-3; D tentatively fits TRBD1 or TRBD2 (5 bases each). V gave up 3 bases and J gave up 2 bases, with 12 bases separating them. CDR1 and CDR2 (germline): SGHTA, FQGNSA. This CDR3 has 15 residues. The CDR3 loop is CASSFRGPSTDTQYF. Written as DNA, the CDR3 is TGTGCCAGCAGCTTTAGGGGACCGTCCACAGATACGCAGTATTTT.

The V and J genes are TRBV5-1 and TRBJ2-5; 8 nucleotides align to TRBD1. Germline values: CDR1 SGHRS, CDR2 YFSETQ. The CDR3 has 15 amino acids. The V and J ends lost 1 base and 4 bases, in that order; junction bases with no gene match: 6. The CDR3 DNA reads TGCGCCAGCAGCTTGACAGGACAGGGCGGAGAGACCCAGTACTTC. Translation gives CASSLTGQGGETQYF.

This clone has a single count. The chain joins TRBV28 to TRBJ2-5; D is undetermined. This CDR3 comprises 14 residues. V was pared by 2 bases and J by 5 bases, with 12 bases between. Germline-derived CDR1 and CDR2 are MDHEN and SYDVKM. CDR3 amino acids: CASSLKWGLETQYF. The CDR3 bases are TGTGCCAGCAGTTTAAAGTGGGGTCTTGAGACCCAGTACTTC.

V usage is TRBV29-1 and J usage is TRBJ2-3, with 13 bases fitting TRBD2. Germline V CDR1 and CDR2: SQVTM, ANQGSEA. The CDR3 is 15 residues long. Trimming took 7 bases from V and 2 from J; bases not matched to a gene: 6. CDR3 sequence (DNA): TGCAGCGCAGTTGGGACTAGCGGGGACACAGATACGCAGTATTTT. This translates into CSAVGTSGDTDTQYF.

The CDR3 spells CASSQDRTASGYTF. CDR3 DNA: TGTGCCAGCAGCCAAGATCGGACTGCCTCTGGCTACACCTTC. The chain links TRBV14 to TRBJ1-2; D is undetermined. The CDR3 contains 14 residues. V was trimmed by 0 bases and J by 7 bases, leaving 12 bases between them. Germline V gives CDR1 SGHDN, CDR2 FVKESK.

V is TRBV11-2 and J is TRBJ2-7; the match to TRBD2 covers 12 bases. The length of the CDR3 is 15 residues. The trim removed 5 bases at V and 3 bases at J, leaving 5 bases unmatched. Germline CDR1 and CDR2: SGHAT and FQNNGV. The CDR3 reads CASSPGLAGYYEQYF. The CDR3, as DNA: TGTGCCAGCAGCCCGGGACTAGCGGGCTACTACGAGCAGTACTTC.

This clone was detected a few times. This rearrangement joins TRBV28 to TRBJ1-5; D ambiguous. Germline V gene lookup returns CDR1 MDHEN and CDR2 SYDVKM. V shed 2 bases and J shed 7 bases, with 12 bases lying between them. This CDR3 has 14 residues. The CDR3 DNA is TGTGCCAGCAGTTTAAGCCGCTCGTCGCAGCCCCAGCATTTT. Amino acid sequence: CASSLSRSSQPQHF.

This clone was recorded once. This chain joins TRBV10-1 and TRBJ2-4; D is perhaps TRBD1 or TRBD2 (5 bases each). This CDR3 spans 15 amino acids. Germline values: CDR1 WNHNN, CDR2 SYGVQD (reference sequence). V was clipped by 3 bases and J by 0 bases, with 9 bases between them. CDR3 region: CASSEGDLAKNIQYF. The DNA for the CDR3 is TGCGCCAGCAGTGAAGGGGACCTAGCCAAAAACATTCAGTACTTC.

The chain joins TRBV10-3 to TRBJ2-1, with 14 bases matching TRBD2. The germline V gene has CDR1 ENHRY and CDR2 SYGVKD. Unmatched junction bases numbered 2, after V lost 5 bases and J lost 5 bases. The CDR3 loop spans 15 amino acids. The CDR3, as DNA: TGTGCCATCAGTACGGGACTAGCGGGGGACAATGAGCAGTTCTTC. This gives the protein CAISTGLAGDNEQFF.

The chain is built from TRBV10-3 and TRBJ2-1, with D possibly TRBD2 on 5 matching bases. The CDR3 is 12 residues long. V shed 10 bases and J shed 5 bases, with 12 bases lying between them. Germline V gene lookup returns CDR1 ENHRY and CDR2 SYGVKD. CDR3 residues: CATAGSDNEQFF. The CDR3 nucleotides read TGTGCCACTGCGGGTTCTGACAATGAGCAGTTCTTC.

The chain carries TRBV11-3 and TRBJ2-5; TRBD1 or TRBD2 may be the D gene (5 bases each). The CDR3 sequence is 13 residues long. V was pared by 5 bases and J by 5 bases, with 12 bases between. Germline V gives CDR1 SGHNT, CDR2 YENEEA. The CDR3, as DNA: TGTGCCAGCAGCCTTAGTTGGGGGGAGACCCAGTACTTC. Translated: CASSLSWGETQYF.

This chain links TRBV7-2 with TRBJ1-2; 8 bases align to TRBD1. Germline values: CDR1 SGHTA, CDR2 FQGNSA. The CDR3 loop spans 13 amino acids. V lost 5 bases and J lost 6; bases outside the gene matches: 5. This CDR3 reads CASSGQGPNGYTF. CDR3 bases: TGTGCCAGCAGCGGACAGGGACCAAATGGCTACACCTTC.

This clone was counted between two and nine times. Other DNA sequences in this sample translate to the same CDR3. The chain joins TRBV29-1 to TRBJ1-1; a weak D match, TRBD1 (5 bases). CDR1 is SQVTM, CDR2 ANQGSEA, per germline. V was cut by 6 bases and J by 0 bases, with 11 bases left in between. CDR3 length: 13 amino acids. CDR3 loop: CSVSGRMNTEAFF. CDR3 DNA: TGCAGCGTCTCGGGACGGATGAACACTGAAGCTTTCTTT.

The gene calls are TRBV10-3 and TRBJ2-7, with 9 positions matching TRBD1. This CDR3 contains 12 residues. V trimming: 4 bases; J trimming: 9 bases; junction bases outside the gene matches: 4. Germline loops: CDR1 ENHRY, CDR2 SYGVKD. The CDR3: CAISGGQGVQYF. Written as DNA, the CDR3 is TGTGCCATCAGTGGGGGACAGGGCGTGCAGTACTTC.